The entry below gives a single T cell receptor beta chain sequence along with its context. The CDR3 spans 15 residues. Germline lookup yields CDR1 MGHRA and CDR2 YSYEKL. Between the trimmed V and J ends, which lost 2 bases and 2 bases, there was a span of 12 bases. The record originates from a study of blood T cell repertoires in COVID-19. As for the study in general: T cells, B-cell-depleted T cells, or PBMCs supplied cDNA or gDNA.

TCRdb keeps only in-frame clones here, not all; method: immunoSEQ multiplex PCR. The repertoire holds more than 6,500 clones, with 85% to 90% as singletons. The sequencing input was peripheral blood. The V gene is TRBV4-1, the J gene TRBJ1-2; D perhaps matches TRBD1 (5 bases). The TCR originated in a man older than 75 with active COVID-19. This CDR3 is CASSQQQDLNYGYTF. The DNA for the CDR3 is TGCGCCAGCAGCCAACAACAGGATTTAAACTATGGCTACACCTTC.